These 22 T cell receptor beta chains were sequenced from one sample in a study of T cells expressing NK-cell markers. For each CDR3 protein, TCRdb gives one entry from its re-call of the 5' RACE reads, without DNA. Recorded here are about 160,000 distinct CDR3 sequences; the top ten clones represent about a fifth. Sequenced material: blood T cells: a sorted CD56 or NKG2C T cell subset, CD4+ or CD8+ T cells, or bulk PBMC T cells (not recorded which). The receptors derive from a woman aged 18 to 69 in good health.

The chain joins TRBV10-3 to TRBJ2-7. The germline V gene encodes CDR1 ENHRY and CDR2 SYGVKD. This CDR3 is built from 15 residues. CDR3 sequence: CAISESFSRIYEQYF.

The J gene is TRBJ1-2, the V gene TRBV5-1; TCRdb's D gene call, TRBD1, goes unchecked for lack of DNA. There are 17 residues in the CDR3. Germline values: CDR1 SGHRS, CDR2 YFSETQ. The chain's CDR3 is CASSLSGTGGSFDGYTF.

The V gene is TRBV2, the J gene TRBJ1-6; TCRdb returns TRBD1, unconfirmable since there is no DNA. There are 14 residues in the CDR3. The germline CDR1 and CDR2 sequences are SNHLY and FYNNEI. CDR3 loop: CASSVETGGSPLHF.

The chain links TRBV5-5 to TRBJ1-5; TCRdb calls TRBD1, which cannot be checked without DNA. CDR3 length equals 16 residues. CDR1 is SGHKS, CDR2 YYEKEE, per germline (reference sequence). This CDR3 is CASSLGAGLGNQPQHF.

The chain combines TRBV4-1 with TRBJ2-7; TCRdb names TRBD1, which stays unverified in the absence of DNA. The CDR3 sequence is 13 residues long. Germline V gene lookup returns CDR1 MGHRA and CDR2 YSYEKL. The CDR3 region is CASSREQAYEQYF.

The chain combines TRBV20-1 with TRBJ2-1; without DNA, the TCRdb call of TRBD2 cannot be checked. Germline V gives CDR1 DFQATT, CDR2 SNEGSKA (reference sequence). This CDR3 has 14 residues. This CDR3 reads CSARGTSGHNEQFF.

CDR3 amino acids: CASSPQAGGRDEQYF. The chain recombines TRBV5-1 with TRBJ2-7; TCRdb selects TRBD2, and the lack of DNA leaves this call unchecked. The CDR3 totals 15 residues. The germline V gene encodes CDR1 SGHRS and CDR2 YFSETQ.

This chain connects TRBV29-1 to TRBJ1-1. Germline V CDR1 and CDR2: SQVTM, ANQGSEA. This CDR3 is built from 13 residues. This CDR3 is CSVLRTGSTEAFF.

The genes are TRBV10-3 and TRBJ2-1; checking the TCRdb D call of TRBD1 is not possible without DNA. Looked up from germline, CDR1 is ENHRY and CDR2 is SYGVKD. The CDR3 is 14 amino acids. The CDR3 region is CAITGTGLHNEQFF.

V is TRBV5-1 and J is TRBJ1-6; TCRdb lists TRBD1, though no DNA is available to test this call. Germline V CDR1 and CDR2: SGHRS, YFSETQ. This CDR3 region has 17 residues. CDR3 loop: CASSLNPGTASNSPLHF. The whole variable domain, filled in from reference TRBV5-1 and TRBJ1-6, reads KAGVTQTPRYLIKTRGQQVTLSCSPISGHRSVSWYQQTPGQGLQFLFEYFSETQRNKGNFPGRFSGRQFSNSRSEMNVSTLELGDSALYLCASSLNPGTASNSPLHFGNGTRLTVT.

The CDR3 sequence: CAGGRRVANTGELFF. This chain joins TRBV12-3 or TRBV12-4 and TRBJ2-2; TCRdb returns TRBD1, unconfirmable since there is no DNA. This CDR3 has 15 amino acids.

The V and J genes are TRBV2 and TRBJ2-7. Germline V gene lookup returns CDR1 SNHLY and CDR2 FYNNEI. CDR3 size: 13 residues. CDR3: CASKKGDNYEQYF.

The chain recombines TRBV12-3 or TRBV12-4 with TRBJ2-1; TCRdb gives TRBD1 as the D gene, but with no DNA this cannot be confirmed. The CDR3 is 15 amino acids. The CDR3 region is CASNLDRAAYNEQFF.

The chain has TRBV24-1 and TRBJ1-2. The CDR3 loop spans 11 amino acids. Germline CDR1 reads KGHDR; CDR2 reads SFDVKD. The CDR3 loop is CATSDGYGYTF.

V and J are TRBV7-9 and TRBJ2-7; absent DNA, TCRdb's TRBD1 call cannot be checked. This CDR3 is 13 amino acids long. The germline V gene encodes CDR1 SEHNR and CDR2 FQNEAQ (reference sequence). The CDR3 spells CASSTGDRHEQYF. Using reference TRBV7-9 and TRBJ2-7 for the parts outside the CDR3, the full variable domain is DTGVSQNPRHKITKRGQNVTFRCDPISEHNRLYWYRQTLGQGPEFLTYFQNEAQLEKSRLLSDRFSAERPKGSFSTLEIQRTEQGDSAMYLCASSTGDRHEQYFGPGTRLTVT.

V and J are TRBV20-1 and TRBJ2-2; without DNA, the TCRdb call of TRBD1 cannot be checked. The CDR3 length is 15 residues. Germline V gene lookup returns CDR1 DFQATT and CDR2 SNEGSKA (reference sequence). CDR3 in amino acids: CSARDPGGNPGELFF.

The gene calls are TRBV7-8 and TRBJ2-5; no DNA is available, so the TRBD2 call from TCRdb remains unchecked. CDR1 and CDR2 (germline): SGHVS, FQNEAQ. This CDR3 has 16 residues. CDR3 in amino acids: CASVINAGTNGETQYF. The full variable domain, rest sourced from reference TRBV7-8 and TRBJ2-5, is GAGVSQSPRYKVAKRGQDVALRCDPISGHVSLFWYQQALGQGPEFLTYFQNEAQLDKSGLPSDRFFAERPEGSVSTLKIQRTQQEDSAVYLCASVINAGTNGETQYFGPGTRLLVL.

The V and J genes are TRBV10-3 and TRBJ1-1; checking the TCRdb D call of TRBD1 is not possible without DNA. The germline V gene has CDR1 ENHRY and CDR2 SYGVKD. The CDR3 spans 15 residues. CDR3 residues: CAITPPGQGNTEAFF.

The chain recombines TRBV20-1 with TRBJ2-3; TCRdb's D call of TRBD1 is untestable without DNA. This CDR3 is built from 13 residues. Per germline, CDR1 DFQATT and CDR2 SNEGSKA (reference sequence). CDR3 sequence reads: CSVAGTSGDTQYF.

The J gene is TRBJ2-3, the V gene TRBV12-3 or TRBV12-4; the D gene TCRdb calls, TRBD2, cannot be checked with no DNA. This CDR3 is 14 amino acids long. CDR3 loop: CASSRRLSSDTQYF.

V gene TRBV12-5 combines with J gene TRBJ1-6. The CDR3 runs 13 residues. The V gene's germline CDR1 is LGHNT and CDR2 FRNRAP. CDR3 sequence: CASGLVTVESLHF.

V and J are TRBV5-1 and TRBJ1-2; without DNA, the TCRdb call of TRBD1 cannot be checked. Germline-derived CDR1 and CDR2 are SGHRS and YFSETQ. This CDR3 contains 15 residues. CDR3 in amino acids: CASSLGWTGRGGYTF.